This T cell receptor (beta chain) was recorded in a study of Graves' ophthalmopathy and Graves' hyperthyroidism. General observations from the study: Ophthalmopathy progression was predicted with roughly 68% sensitivity and 72% to 80% specificity. Blood contained most expanded thyroid clonotypes exceeding 0.001 frequency.

Trimming removed 8 bases at V and 0 bases at J, with 14 bases between. Per germline, CDR1 SEHNR and CDR2 FQNEAQ (reference sequence). This CDR3 comprises 14 residues. The authors amplified TCR beta CDR3 regions, and they did so from RNA transcripts for repertoire sequencing. HTBI primers served in a first-round RT-PCR, which a second-round multiplex PCR followed. MiXCR, run by TCRdb on the multiplex PCR reads, gives a single entry per CDR3 protein. The sample contains 500,000 to 800,000 distinct CDR3 sequences, roughly two fifths of which appear only once. A duration under 3 months, NOSPECS ≥4, CAS ≥3 and moderate-to-severe activity characterized the donors with ophthalmopathy. Roughly 9 ml of fresh blood yielded the PBMCs by density gradient. As concerns this clonotype: As yet, its antigen is unknown.

This clonotype originated in an adult man with Graves' ophthalmopathy. Sequencing input: peripheral blood. V usage is TRBV7-9 and J usage is TRBJ2-7; no reliable D call. The CDR3: CASSPTPSSYEQYF. The CDR3 coding sequence is TGTGCCAGCTCACCCACACCCAGCTCCTACGAGCAGTACTTC.